The rows below give T cell receptor beta chains drawn from one sample of a study of blood T cell repertoires in COVID-19. Assay used: immunoSEQ multiplex PCR; TCRdb lists only in-frame clones, some missing. Of 150,000 to 200,000 clones detected, 70% to 90% appear once; the ten largest clones hold 1.5% to 2%. Material: peripheral blood. The receptors derive from a young man who had recovered from COVID-19. CDR3s include the opening cysteine and the closing phenylalanine or tryptophan. The D gene is left open where the match is weak. Rows may omit the clone size; those that give it use once, few, many or a size class.

d_gene: -; v_gene: TRBV11-2; j_gene: TRBJ2-5; abundance: -; CDR3aa: CASSFHSGFRDETQYF; CDR3nt: TGTGCCAGCAGCTTCCACAGCGGATTTCGCGATGAGACCCAGTACTTC
d_gene: TRBD1; v_gene: TRBV18; j_gene: TRBJ1-5; abundance: -; CDR3aa: CASSPQGASNQPQHF; CDR3nt: TGTGCCAGCTCACCACAGGGGGCGAGCAATCAGCCCCAGCATTTT
d_gene: TRBD2; v_gene: TRBV6-2/TRBV6-3; j_gene: TRBJ2-7; abundance: -; CDR3aa: CASSYGLAGMDEQYF; CDR3nt: TGTGCCAGCAGTTACGGACTAGCGGGAATGGACGAGCAGTACTTC
d_gene: TRBD1; v_gene: TRBV7-2; j_gene: TRBJ1-1; abundance: -; CDR3aa: CASSRRGQEYTEAFF; CDR3nt: TGTGCCAGCAGCAGGCGTGGACAGGAGTACACTGAAGCTTTCTTT
d_gene: TRBD1; v_gene: TRBV18; j_gene: TRBJ1-1; abundance: -; CDR3aa: CASSPPTGGNTEAFF; CDR3nt: TGTGCCAGCTCACCACCCACAGGGGGGAACACTGAAGCTTTCTTT
d_gene: -; v_gene: TRBV5-6; j_gene: TRBJ1-1; abundance: -; CDR3aa: CASSYDLWSSGAFF; CDR3nt: TGTGCCAGCAGCTACGATTTGTGGAGTTCCGGGGCTTTCTTT
d_gene: -; v_gene: TRBV3-1/TRBV3-2; j_gene: TRBJ2-1; abundance: -; CDR3aa: CASSQWAANEQFF; CDR3nt: TGTGCCAGCAGCCAATGGGCCGCCAATGAGCAGTTCTTC
d_gene: TRBD1; v_gene: TRBV9; j_gene: TRBJ2-7; abundance: -; CDR3aa: CASSVDRGDEQYF; CDR3nt: TGTGCCAGCAGCGTAGACAGGGGAGACGAGCAGTACTTC
d_gene: -; v_gene: TRBV6-2/TRBV6-3; j_gene: TRBJ1-5; abundance: -; CDR3aa: CASSYGQYQPQHF; CDR3nt: TGTGCCAGCAGTTACGGACAGTATCAGCCCCAGCATTTT
d_gene: TRBD2; v_gene: TRBV27; j_gene: TRBJ2-7; abundance: once; CDR3aa: CASSFGAGAHEQYF; CDR3nt: TGTGCCAGCAGTTTTGGTGCGGGAGCCCACGAGCAGTACTTC
d_gene: -; v_gene: TRBV18; j_gene: TRBJ1-1; abundance: -; CDR3aa: CASSPRSLEAFF; CDR3nt: TGTGCCAGCTCACCTCGGTCGCTTGAAGCTTTCTTT
d_gene: -; v_gene: TRBV25-1; j_gene: TRBJ2-2; abundance: -; CDR3aa: CASSEYRGTDTGELFF; CDR3nt: TGTGCCAGCAGTGAGTACCGGGGGACCGACACCGGGGAGCTGTTTTTT
d_gene: TRBD1; v_gene: TRBV6-6; j_gene: TRBJ1-5; abundance: many; CDR3aa: CASGGTGISNQPQHF; CDR3nt: TGTGCCAGCGGGGGGACAGGGATTAGCAATCAGCCCCAGCATTTT
d_gene: TRBD1; v_gene: TRBV5-1; j_gene: TRBJ2-7; abundance: -; CDR3aa: CASSLGTGYSYEQYF; CDR3nt: TGCGCCAGCAGCTTGGGGACAGGGTACTCCTACGAGCAGTACTTC
d_gene: TRBD2; v_gene: TRBV5-8; j_gene: TRBJ2-1; abundance: -; CDR3aa: CASSLGTSRSSYNEQFF; CDR3nt: TGTGCCAGCAGCTTGGGGACTAGCAGGAGCTCCTACAATGAGCAGTTCTTC
d_gene: TRBD1; v_gene: TRBV28; j_gene: TRBJ1-4; abundance: once; CDR3aa: CASSLRSMDRRLKRLFF; CDR3nt: TGTGCCAGCAGTTTAAGAAGTATGGACAGGCGTTTGAAAAGGCTGTTTTTT
d_gene: -; v_gene: TRBV9; j_gene: TRBJ1-1; abundance: -; CDR3aa: CASSVGRGEAFF; CDR3nt: TGTGCCAGCAGCGTAGGGAGGGGTGAAGCTTTCTTT
d_gene: TRBD2; v_gene: TRBV5-5; j_gene: TRBJ2-1; abundance: -; CDR3aa: CASRPSGGRYTKYNEQFF; CDR3nt: TGTGCCAGCAGGCCGTCTGGCGGGAGGTATACAAAATACAATGAGCAGTTCTTC
d_gene: TRBD2; v_gene: TRBV4-3; j_gene: TRBJ2-1; abundance: once; CDR3aa: CASSQDHLAGGLNEQFF; CDR3nt: TGCGCCAGCAGCCAAGATCATCTAGCGGGAGGGCTTAATGAGCAGTTCTTC
d_gene: -; v_gene: TRBV14; j_gene: TRBJ1-2; abundance: -; CDR3aa: CASSQDRGYGYTF; CDR3nt: TGTGCCAGCAGCCAAGACAGAGGCTATGGCTACACCTTC
d_gene: -; v_gene: TRBV5-5; j_gene: TRBJ2-1; abundance: -; CDR3aa: CASSLVQGNEQFF; CDR3nt: TGTGCCAGCAGCTTGGTCCAGGGCAATGAGCAGTTCTTC
d_gene: -; v_gene: TRBV6-4; j_gene: TRBJ1-5; abundance: once; CDR3aa: CASSEQSGQPQHF; CDR3nt: TGTGCCAGCAGTGAACAATCGGGTCAGCCCCAGCATTTT
d_gene: -; v_gene: TRBV5-8; j_gene: TRBJ2-3; abundance: -; CDR3aa: CASSLGSGAGTDTQYF; CDR3nt: TGTGCCAGCAGCTTGGGGTCAGGGGCAGGCACAGATACGCAGTATTTT